The sequence of this TCR beta chain was determined in a study of CD8 T cells in Susac syndrome. Random hexamers were used to reverse transcribe about 0.5 to 1 ug of RNA. TCRdb re-called the immunoSEQ multiplex PCR reads through MiXCR, storing one row per CDR3 protein. Here the sample spans about 120,000 distinct CDR3 sequences, around 94% being singletons. The CDR3 runs to 14 residues. The V end was cut by 5 bases, the J end by 1 base, with 11 bases between. The V gene's germline CDR1 is MNHEY and CDR2 SVGAGI. CD8+ and CD4+ T cells circulating in blood were sequenced for TCR beta. Relapsing-remitting disease, either stable or active, was present in the treatment-naive patients who were the multiple sclerosis controls. Bulk CD8+ and CD4+ cells came from magnetic negative isolation; CD8+ TEMRA by FACS.

This receptor was obtained from a human donor with multiple sclerosis. V and J are TRBV6-5 and TRBJ1-2; weak D call: TRBD1 (5 bases). The sample consisted of CD4+ T cells from PBMCs. In DNA form, the CDR3 reads TGTGCCAGCAGTGCAGGGACTAATAACTATGGCTACACCTTC. Translating gives CASSAGTNNYGYTF.